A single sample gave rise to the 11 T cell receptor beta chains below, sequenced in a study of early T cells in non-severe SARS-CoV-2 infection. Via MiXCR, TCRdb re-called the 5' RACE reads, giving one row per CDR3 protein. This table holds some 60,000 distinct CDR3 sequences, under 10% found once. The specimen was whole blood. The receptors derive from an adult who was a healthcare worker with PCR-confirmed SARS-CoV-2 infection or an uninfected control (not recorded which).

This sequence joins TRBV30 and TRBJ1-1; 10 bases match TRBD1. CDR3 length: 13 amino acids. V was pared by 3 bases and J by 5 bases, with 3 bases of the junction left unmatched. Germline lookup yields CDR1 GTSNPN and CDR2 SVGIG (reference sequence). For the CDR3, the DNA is TGTGCCTGGAGGCGGACAGGGGGGACTGAAGCTTTCTTT. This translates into CAWRRTGGTEAFF.

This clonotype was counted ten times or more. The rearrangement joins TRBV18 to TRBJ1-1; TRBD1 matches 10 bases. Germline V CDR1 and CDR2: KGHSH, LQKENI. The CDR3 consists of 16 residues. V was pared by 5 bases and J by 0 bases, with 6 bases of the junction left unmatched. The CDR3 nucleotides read TGTGCCAGCTCATCGACAGGGGGCGGGATGAACACTGAAGCTTTCTTT. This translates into CASSSTGGGMNTEAFF.

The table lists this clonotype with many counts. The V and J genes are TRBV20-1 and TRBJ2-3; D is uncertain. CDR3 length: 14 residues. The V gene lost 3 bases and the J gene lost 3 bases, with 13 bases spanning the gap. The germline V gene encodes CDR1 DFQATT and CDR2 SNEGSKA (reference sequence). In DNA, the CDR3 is TGCAGTGCTAGTTCCGGCTGGGGAACAGATACGCAGTATTTT. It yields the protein CSASSGWGTDTQYF.

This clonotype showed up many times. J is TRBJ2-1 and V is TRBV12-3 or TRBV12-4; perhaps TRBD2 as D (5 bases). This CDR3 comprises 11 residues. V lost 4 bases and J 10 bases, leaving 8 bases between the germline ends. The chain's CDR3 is CASSSGGEQFF. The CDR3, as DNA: TGTGCCAGCAGTTCAGGAGGCGAGCAGTTCTTC.

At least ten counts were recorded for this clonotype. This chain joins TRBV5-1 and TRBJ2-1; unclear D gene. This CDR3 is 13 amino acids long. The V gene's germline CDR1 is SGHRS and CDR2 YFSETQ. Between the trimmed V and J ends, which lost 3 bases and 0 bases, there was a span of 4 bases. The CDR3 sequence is CASSSSSYNEQFF. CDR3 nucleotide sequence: TGCGCCAGCAGCTCCTCCTCCTACAATGAGCAGTTCTTC.

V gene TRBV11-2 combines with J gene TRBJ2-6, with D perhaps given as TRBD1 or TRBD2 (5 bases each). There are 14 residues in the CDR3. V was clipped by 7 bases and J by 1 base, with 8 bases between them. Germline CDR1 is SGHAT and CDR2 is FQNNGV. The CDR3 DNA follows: TGTGCCAGCATTGAGGGGTCTGGGGCCAACGTCCTGACTTTC. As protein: CASIEGSGANVLTF.

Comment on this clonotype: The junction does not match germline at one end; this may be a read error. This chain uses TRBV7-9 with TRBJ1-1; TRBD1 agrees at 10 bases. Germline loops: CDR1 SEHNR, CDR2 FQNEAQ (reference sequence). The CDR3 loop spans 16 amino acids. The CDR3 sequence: CASSLGDRGKNTEVFF. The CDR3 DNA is TGTGCCAGCAGCTTAGGGGACAGGGGAAAGAACACTGAAGTTTTCTTT.

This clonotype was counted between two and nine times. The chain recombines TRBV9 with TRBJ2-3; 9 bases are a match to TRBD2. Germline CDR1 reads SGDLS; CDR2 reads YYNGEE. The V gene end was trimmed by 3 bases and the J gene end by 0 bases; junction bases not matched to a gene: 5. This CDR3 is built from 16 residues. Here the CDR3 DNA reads TGTGCCAGCAGCGCGGGGACTAGCAGCAGCACAGATACGCAGTATTTT. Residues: CASSAGTSSSTDTQYF.

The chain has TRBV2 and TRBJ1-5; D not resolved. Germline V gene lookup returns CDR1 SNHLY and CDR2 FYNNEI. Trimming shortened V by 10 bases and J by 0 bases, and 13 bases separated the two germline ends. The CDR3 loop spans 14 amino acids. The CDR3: CATLREGSNQPQHF. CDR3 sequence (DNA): TGTGCCACCTTGAGGGAAGGTAGCAATCAGCCCCAGCATTTT.

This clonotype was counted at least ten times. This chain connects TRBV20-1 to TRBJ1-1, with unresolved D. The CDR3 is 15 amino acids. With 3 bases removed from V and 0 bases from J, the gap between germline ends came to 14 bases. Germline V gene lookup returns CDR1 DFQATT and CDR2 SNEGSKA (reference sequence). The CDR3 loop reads CSASSSRGVNTEAFF. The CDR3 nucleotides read TGCAGTGCTAGTTCTTCCCGGGGAGTGAACACTGAAGCTTTCTTT.

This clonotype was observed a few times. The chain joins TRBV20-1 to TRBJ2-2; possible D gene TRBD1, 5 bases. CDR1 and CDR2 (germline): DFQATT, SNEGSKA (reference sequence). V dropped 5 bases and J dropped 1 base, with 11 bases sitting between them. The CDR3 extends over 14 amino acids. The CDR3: CSAPSTVNTGELFF. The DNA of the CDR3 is TGCAGTGCTCCCTCGACAGTGAACACCGGGGAGCTGTTTTTT.